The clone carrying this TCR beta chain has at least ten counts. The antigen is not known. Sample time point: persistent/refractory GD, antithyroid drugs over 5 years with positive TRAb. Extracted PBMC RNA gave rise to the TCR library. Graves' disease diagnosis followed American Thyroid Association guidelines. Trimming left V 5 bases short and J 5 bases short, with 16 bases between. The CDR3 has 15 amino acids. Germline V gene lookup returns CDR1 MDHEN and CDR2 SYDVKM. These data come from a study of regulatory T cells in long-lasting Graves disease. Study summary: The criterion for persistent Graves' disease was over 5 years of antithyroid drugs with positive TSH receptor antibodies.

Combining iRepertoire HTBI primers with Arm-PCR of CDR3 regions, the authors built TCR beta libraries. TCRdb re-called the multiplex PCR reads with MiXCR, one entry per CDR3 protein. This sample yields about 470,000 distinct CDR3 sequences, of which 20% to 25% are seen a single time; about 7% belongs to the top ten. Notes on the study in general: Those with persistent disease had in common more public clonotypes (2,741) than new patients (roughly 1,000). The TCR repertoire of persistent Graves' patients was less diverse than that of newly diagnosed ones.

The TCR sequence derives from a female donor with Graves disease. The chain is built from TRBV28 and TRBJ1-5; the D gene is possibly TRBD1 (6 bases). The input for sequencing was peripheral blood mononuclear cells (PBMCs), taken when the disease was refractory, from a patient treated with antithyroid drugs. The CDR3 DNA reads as TGTGCCAGCAGTCTGGACAGTGAGGGGTATCAGCCCCAGCATTTT. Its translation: CASSLDSEGYQPQHF.